This T cell receptor (beta chain) was found in a study of identical twins. CDR1 and CDR2 from the germline V gene are ENHRY and SYGVKD. The CDR3 consists of 15 residues. V lost 8 bases to trimming and J lost 1 base; unmatched junction nucleotides: 7. Findings and limits, study-wide: Twin pairs had excess sharing that was weaker in beta out-of-frame sequences. Insertions ran lower in abundant cord blood beta clonotypes, though not in memory repertoires. The models gave estimates that fell short of the out-of-frame TCR alpha sharing seen in monozygotic twins.

Ten or more counts support this clonotype. Its target is unknown. Template switching (which added a universal primer site) was used, and cDNA carried unique molecular identifiers. MiXCR, run by TCRdb on the 5' RACE reads, gives a single entry per CDR3 protein. The table has some 1,600,000 distinct CDR3 sequences, 25% to 35% seen once. The sequencing sample was made of cord blood. The chain has TRBV10-3 and TRBJ2-3; 9 bases match TRBD1. This TCR was recovered from a newborn girl in good health. The CDR3, as DNA: TGTGCCATCGGGAAGGACAGGGGACGCACAGATACGCAGTATTTT. It specifies CAIGKDRGRTDTQYF.